This TCR beta chain was documented in a study of early T cells in non-severe SARS-CoV-2 infection. About the research overall: The input, bulk RNA from unsorted whole blood, was sequenced, and chains were unpaired.

This clonotype showed up many times. The antigen is unknown. Study-wide findings and caveats: Private and CD4 specificities were missed by VDJdb matching, skewed to anti-spike CD8.

The V end was cut by 1 base, the J end by 1 base, with 7 bases between. Germline V gene sequence: CDR1 MNHEY, CDR2 SVGAGI. The CDR3 length is 14 residues. Individual cDNA molecules received unique molecular identifiers during library preparation. A single record per CDR3 protein comes from TCRdb applying MiXCR to the 5' RACE reads. The table shows roughly 24,000 distinct CDR3 sequences, with roughly 4.7% occurring only once. The rearrangement uses TRBV6-5 and TRBJ1-1; the D gene is possibly TRBD1 (5 bases). What was sequenced was whole blood. The sequence was collected from an adult who was a healthcare worker with PCR-confirmed SARS-CoV-2 infection or an uninfected control (not recorded which). This CDR3 is CASSYLGGNTEAFF. CDR3 DNA: TGTGCCAGCAGTTACTTGGGGGGGAACACTGAAGCTTTCTTT.